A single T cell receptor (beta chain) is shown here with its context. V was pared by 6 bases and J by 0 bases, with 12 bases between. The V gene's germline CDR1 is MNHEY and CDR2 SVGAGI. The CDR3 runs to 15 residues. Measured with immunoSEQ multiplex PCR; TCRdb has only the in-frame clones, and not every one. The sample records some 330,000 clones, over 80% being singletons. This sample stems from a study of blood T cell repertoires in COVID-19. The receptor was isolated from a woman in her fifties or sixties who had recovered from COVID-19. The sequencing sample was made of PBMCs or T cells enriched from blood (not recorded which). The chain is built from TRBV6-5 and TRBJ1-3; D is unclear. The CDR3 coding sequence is TGTGCCAGCAGCGACAACCCAAACTCTGGAAACACCATATATTTT. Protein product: CASSDNPNSGNTIYF.